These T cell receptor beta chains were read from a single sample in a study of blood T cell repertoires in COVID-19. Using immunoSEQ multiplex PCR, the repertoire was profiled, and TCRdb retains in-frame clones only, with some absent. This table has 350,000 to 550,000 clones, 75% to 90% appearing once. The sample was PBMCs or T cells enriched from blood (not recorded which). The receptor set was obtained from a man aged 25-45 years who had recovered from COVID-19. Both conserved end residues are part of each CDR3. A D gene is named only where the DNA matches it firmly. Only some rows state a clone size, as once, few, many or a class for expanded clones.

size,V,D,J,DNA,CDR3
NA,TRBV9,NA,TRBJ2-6,TGTGCCAGCAGCGTAGTTTGGGGGCCTGAGGCCAACGTCCTGACTTTC,CASSVVWGPEANVLTF
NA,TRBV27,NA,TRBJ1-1,TGTGCCAGCACCCAAAATGGGGGGGACACTGAAGCTTTCTTT,CASTQNGGDTEAFF
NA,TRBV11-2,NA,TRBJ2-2,TGTGCCAGCAGCGCACAGGGACCCGGGGAGCTGTTTTTT,CASSAQGPGELFF
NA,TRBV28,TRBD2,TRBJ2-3,TGTGCCAGCAGTTTTTTAGCGGGGGGTTTGGATACGCAGTATTTT,CASSFLAGGLDTQYF
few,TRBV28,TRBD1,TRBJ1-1,TGTGCCAGCAACTTCCGGGACAGGGGATATTCCACTGAAGCTTTCTTT,CASNFRDRGYSTEAFF
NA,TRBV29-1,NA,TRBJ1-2,TGCAGCGGCTTTAGAAGTAACTATGGCTACACCTTC,CSGFRSNYGYTF
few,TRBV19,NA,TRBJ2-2,TGTGCCAGTACCCCGCCCGGGTCTTACACCGGGGAGCTGTTTTTT,CASTPPGSYTGELFF
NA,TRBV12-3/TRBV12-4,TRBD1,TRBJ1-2,TGTGCCAGCAATACAGGGGGTTGGAGCTACACCTTC,CASNTGGWSYTF
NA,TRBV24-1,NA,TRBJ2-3,TGTGCCACCAGTGACCGGTTTTGGGCCACAGATACGCAGTATTTT,CATSDRFWATDTQYF
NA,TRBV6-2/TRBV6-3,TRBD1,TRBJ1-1,TGTGCCAGCAGTTCTGGACAGGGGGGACACGAAGCTTTCTTT,CASSSGQGGHEAFF
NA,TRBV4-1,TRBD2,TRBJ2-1,TGCGCCAGCAGCCAACTTAGCGGGGAGCAGTTCTTC,CASSQLSGEQFF
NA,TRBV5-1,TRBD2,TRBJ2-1,TGCGCCAGCAGCTTTGACCTTCCTTGGACTAGCAGGTACAATGAGCAGTTCTTC,CASSFDLPWTSRYNEQFF
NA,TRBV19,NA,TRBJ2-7,TGTGCCAGTAGTAGAGGGCTCCCCCCCTACGAGCAGTACTTC,CASSRGLPPYEQYF
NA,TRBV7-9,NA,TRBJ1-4,TGTGCCAGCAGCTTAGCGCTGGGACAAACTAATGAAAAACTGTTTTTT,CASSLALGQTNEKLFF